These 3 T cell receptor beta chains originate from one sample sequenced in a study of T-cell memory formation after mild COVID-19. TCRdb independently ran MiXCR on the 5' RACE reads; one entry per CDR3 protein. The data contain fewer than 700,000 distinct CDR3 sequences, over 15% of them seen just once; the ten biggest clones take up about 12%. Sequencing was performed on PBMCs or a T cell subset sorted from them (not recorded which). All receptors come from an adult woman who had mild COVID-19 (a few samples of this study predate the infection). Cell type and time point are not known.

The chain joins TRBV7-2 to TRBJ2-7; 12 nucleotides agree with TRBD2. The V segment lost 5 bases and the J segment 0 bases; nucleotides outside the gene matches: 2. Germline CDR1 and CDR2: SGHTA and FQGNSA. The CDR3 is 15 residues long. The CDR3 DNA reads TGTGCCAGCAGCAGGACTAGCGGGGTCTCCTACGAGCAGTACTTC. This codes for CASSRTSGVSYEQYF.

This clonotype has a handful of counts. Compared with germline, one end of the junction differs, possibly owing to a read error. The V and J genes are TRBV30 and TRBJ2-2, with D tentatively TRBD1 (5 bases). CDR3 length: 13 amino acids. Germline V gives CDR1 GTSNPN, CDR2 SVGIG (reference sequence). The CDR3 spells CAWSRQNNGELFF. For the CDR3, the DNA is TGTGCCTGGAGTCGACAGAACAACGGGGAGCTGTTTTTT.

This clonotype came up a few times. The J gene is TRBJ1-1, the V gene TRBV5-1, with TRBD1 as a possible D gene (6 bases). The CDR3 consists of 15 residues. Germline V CDR1 and CDR2: SGHRS, YFSETQ. Trimming took off 3 bases at V and 8 bases at J, with 20 bases between the two ends. The CDR3, as DNA: TGCGCCAGCAGCTCGACGACAGGTGGGGCTACCGAAGCTTTCTTT. It specifies CASSSTTGGATEAFF. Drawing the rest from reference TRBV5-1 and TRBJ1-1, the complete variable domain is KAGVTQTPRYLIKTRGQQVTLSCSPISGHRSVSWYQQTPGQGLQFLFEYFSETQRNKGNFPGRFSGRQFSNSRSEMNVSTLELGDSALYLCASSSTTGGATEAFFGQGTRLTVV.